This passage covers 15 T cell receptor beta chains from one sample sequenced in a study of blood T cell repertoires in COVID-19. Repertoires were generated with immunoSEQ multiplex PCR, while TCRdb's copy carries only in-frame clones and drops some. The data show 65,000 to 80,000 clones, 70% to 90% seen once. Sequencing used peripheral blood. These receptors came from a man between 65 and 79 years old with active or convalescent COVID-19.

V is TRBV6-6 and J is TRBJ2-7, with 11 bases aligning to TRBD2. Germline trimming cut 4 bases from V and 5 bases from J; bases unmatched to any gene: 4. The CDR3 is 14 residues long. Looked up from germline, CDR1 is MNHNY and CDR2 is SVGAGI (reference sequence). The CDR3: CASSSSGRFDEQYF. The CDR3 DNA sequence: TGTGCCAGCAGTTCTAGCGGGAGGTTCGACGAGCAGTACTTC.

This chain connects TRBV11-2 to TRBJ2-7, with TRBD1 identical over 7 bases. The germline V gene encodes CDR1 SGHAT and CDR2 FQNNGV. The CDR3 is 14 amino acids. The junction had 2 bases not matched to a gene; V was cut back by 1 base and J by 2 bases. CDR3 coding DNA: TGTGCCAGCAGCTTAGCGGGACAGACCTACGAGCAGTACTTC. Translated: CASSLAGQTYEQYF.

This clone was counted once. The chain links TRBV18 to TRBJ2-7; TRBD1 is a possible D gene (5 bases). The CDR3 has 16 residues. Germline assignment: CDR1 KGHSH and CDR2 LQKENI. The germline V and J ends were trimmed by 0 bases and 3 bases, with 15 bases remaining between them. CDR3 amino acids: CASSPPQGLVGYEQYF. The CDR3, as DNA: TGTGCCAGCTCACCACCGCAGGGCCTTGTGGGCTACGAGCAGTACTTC.

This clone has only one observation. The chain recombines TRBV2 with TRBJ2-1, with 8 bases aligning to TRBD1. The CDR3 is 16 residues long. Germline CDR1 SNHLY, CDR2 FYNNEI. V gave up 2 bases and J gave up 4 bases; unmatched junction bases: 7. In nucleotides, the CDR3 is TGTGCCAGCAGTGAATTGTTGACAGGGGCTTACAATGAGCAGTTCTTC. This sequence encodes CASSELLTGAYNEQFF.

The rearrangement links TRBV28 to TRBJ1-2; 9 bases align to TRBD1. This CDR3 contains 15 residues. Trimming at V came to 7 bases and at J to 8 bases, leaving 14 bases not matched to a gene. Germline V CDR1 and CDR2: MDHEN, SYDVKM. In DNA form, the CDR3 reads TGTGCCAGCAACACAGGCCCCGGGACAGGGTGGGGCTACACCTTC. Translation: CASNTGPGTGWGYTF.

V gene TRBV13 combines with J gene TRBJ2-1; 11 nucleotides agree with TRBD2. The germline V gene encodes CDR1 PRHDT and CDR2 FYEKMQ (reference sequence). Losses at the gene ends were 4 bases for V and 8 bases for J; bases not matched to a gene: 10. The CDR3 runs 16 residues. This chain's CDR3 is CASSSSGRSTSDEQFF. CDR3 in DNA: TGTGCCAGCAGCTCTAGCGGGAGGTCGACCAGCGATGAGCAGTTCTTC.

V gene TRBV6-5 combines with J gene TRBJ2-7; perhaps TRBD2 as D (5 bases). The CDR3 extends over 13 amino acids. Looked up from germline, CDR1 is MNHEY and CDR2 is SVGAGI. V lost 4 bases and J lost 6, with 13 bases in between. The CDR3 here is CASSLIRGREQYF. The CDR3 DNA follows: TGTGCCAGCAGTTTGATAAGAGGGCGCGAGCAGTACTTC.

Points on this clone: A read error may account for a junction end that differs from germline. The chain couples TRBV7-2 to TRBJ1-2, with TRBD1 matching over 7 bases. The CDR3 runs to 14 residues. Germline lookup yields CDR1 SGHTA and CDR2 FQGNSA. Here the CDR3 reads CASSKGGNAGTEAF. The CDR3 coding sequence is TGTGCCAGCAGCAAGGGGGGCAACGCCGGGACAGAAGCCTTC. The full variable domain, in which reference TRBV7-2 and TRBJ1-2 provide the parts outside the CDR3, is GAGVSQSPSNKVTEKGKDVELRCDPISGHTALYWYRQSLGQGLEFLIYFQGNSAPDKSGLPSDRFSAERTGGSVSTLTIQRTQQEDSAVYLCASSKGGNAGTEAFGSGTRLTVV.

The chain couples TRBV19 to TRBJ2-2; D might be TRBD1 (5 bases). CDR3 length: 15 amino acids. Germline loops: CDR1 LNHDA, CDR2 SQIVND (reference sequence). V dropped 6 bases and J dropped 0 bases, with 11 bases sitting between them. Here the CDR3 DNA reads TGTGCCAGTAGGGGGCACGGGTCGAACACCGGGGAGCTGTTTTTT. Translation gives CASRGHGSNTGELFF.

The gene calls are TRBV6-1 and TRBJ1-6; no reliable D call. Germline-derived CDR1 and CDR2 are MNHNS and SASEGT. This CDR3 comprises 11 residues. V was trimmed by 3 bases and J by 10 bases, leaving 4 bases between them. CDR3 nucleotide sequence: TGTGCCAGCAGTGATCCGTCACCCCTCCACTTT. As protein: CASSDPSPLHF.

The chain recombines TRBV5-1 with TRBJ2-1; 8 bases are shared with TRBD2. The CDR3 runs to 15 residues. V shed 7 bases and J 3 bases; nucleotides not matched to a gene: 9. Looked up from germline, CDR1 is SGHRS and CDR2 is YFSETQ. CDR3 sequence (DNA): TGCGCCAGCCGCCCCCTGCGGGGGGACTACAATGAGCAGTTCTTC. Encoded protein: CASRPLRGDYNEQFF.

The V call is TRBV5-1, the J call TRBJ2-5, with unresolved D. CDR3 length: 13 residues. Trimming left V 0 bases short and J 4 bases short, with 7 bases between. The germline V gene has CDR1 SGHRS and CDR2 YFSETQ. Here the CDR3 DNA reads TGCGCCAGCAGCTTGGCAGGCAGAGAGACCCAGTACTTC. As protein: CASSLAGRETQYF.

Here the CDR3 reads CASSFPQVLSSYNEQFF. CDR3 DNA sequence: TGTGCCAGCAGCTTTCCACAGGTCCTGAGCTCCTACAATGAGCAGTTCTTC. The rearrangement uses TRBV5-6 and TRBJ2-1; weak D call: TRBD1 (5 bases). V lost 2 bases, J lost 0 bases, and 15 bases lay in between. Looked up from germline, CDR1 is SGHDT and CDR2 is YYEEEE. The CDR3 spans 17 residues.

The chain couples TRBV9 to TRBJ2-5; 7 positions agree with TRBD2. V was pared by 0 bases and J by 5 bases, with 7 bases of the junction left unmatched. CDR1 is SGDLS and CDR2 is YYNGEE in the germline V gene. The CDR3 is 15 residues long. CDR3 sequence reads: CASSVEAGRGETQYF. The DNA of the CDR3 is TGTGCCAGCAGCGTAGAAGCGGGAAGAGGGGAGACCCAGTACTTC. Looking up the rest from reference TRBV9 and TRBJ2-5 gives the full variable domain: DSGVTQTPKHLITATGQRVTLRCSPRSGDLSVYWYQQSLDQGLQFLIQYYNGEERAKGNILERFSAQQFPDLHSELNLSSLELGDSALYFCASSVEAGRGETQYFGPGTRLLVL.

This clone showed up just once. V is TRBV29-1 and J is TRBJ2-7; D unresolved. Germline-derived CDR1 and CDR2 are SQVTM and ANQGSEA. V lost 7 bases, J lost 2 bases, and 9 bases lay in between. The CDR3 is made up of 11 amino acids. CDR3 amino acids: CSAGLTYEQYF. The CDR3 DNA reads TGCAGCGCTGGGCTGACCTACGAGCAGTACTTC.